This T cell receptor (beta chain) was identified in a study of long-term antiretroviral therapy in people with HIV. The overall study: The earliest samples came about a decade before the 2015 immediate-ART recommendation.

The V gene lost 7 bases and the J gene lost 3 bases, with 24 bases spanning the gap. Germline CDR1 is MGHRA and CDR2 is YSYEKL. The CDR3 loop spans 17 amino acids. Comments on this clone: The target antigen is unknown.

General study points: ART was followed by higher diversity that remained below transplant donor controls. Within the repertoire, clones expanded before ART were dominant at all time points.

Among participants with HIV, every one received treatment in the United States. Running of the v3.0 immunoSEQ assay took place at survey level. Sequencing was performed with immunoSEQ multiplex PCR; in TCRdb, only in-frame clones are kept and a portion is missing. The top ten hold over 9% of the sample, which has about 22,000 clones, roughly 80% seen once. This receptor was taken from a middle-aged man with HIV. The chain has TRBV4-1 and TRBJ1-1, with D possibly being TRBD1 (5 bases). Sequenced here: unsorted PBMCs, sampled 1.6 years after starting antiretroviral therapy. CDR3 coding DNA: TGCGCCAGCACCACGAGGGGAGCGGGAGGTTGGGACACTGAAGCTTTCTTT. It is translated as CASTTRGAGGWDTEAFF.